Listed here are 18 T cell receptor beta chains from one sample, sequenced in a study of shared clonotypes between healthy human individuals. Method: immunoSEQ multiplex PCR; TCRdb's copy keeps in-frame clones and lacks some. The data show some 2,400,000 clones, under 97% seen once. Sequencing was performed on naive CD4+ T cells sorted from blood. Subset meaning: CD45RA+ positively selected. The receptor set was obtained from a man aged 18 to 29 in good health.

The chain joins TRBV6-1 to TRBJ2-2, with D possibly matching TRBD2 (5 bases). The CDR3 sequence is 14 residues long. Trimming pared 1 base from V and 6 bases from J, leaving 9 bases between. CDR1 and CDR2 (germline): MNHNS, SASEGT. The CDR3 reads CASSEVEGAGELFF. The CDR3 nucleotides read TGTGCCAGCAGTGAAGTAGAGGGAGCCGGGGAGCTGTTTTTT.

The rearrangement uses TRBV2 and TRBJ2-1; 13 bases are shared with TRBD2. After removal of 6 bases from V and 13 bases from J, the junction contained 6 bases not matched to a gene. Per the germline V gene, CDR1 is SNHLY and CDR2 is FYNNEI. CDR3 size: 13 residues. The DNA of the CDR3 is TGTGCCAGCAGACTAGCGGGGGGGCCCGAACAGTTCTTC. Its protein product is CASRLAGGPEQFF.

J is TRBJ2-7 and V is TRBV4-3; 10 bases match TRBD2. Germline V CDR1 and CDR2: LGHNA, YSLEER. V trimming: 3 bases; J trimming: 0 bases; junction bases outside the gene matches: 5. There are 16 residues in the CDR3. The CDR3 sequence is CASSHLSGRYSYEQYF. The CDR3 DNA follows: TGCGCCAGCAGCCATCTTAGCGGGAGGTACTCCTACGAGCAGTACTTC.

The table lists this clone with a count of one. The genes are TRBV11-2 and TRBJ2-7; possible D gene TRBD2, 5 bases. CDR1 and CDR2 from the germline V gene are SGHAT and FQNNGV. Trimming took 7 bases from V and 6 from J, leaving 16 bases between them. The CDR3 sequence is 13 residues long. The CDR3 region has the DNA TGTGCCAGCACCCCGGGGTCCCAAGGCGAGCAGTACTTC. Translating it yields CASTPGSQGEQYF.

The CDR3 sequence: CASRSPGQGKYEQYF. As DNA, the CDR3 is TGTGCCAGCAGGTCCCCGGGACAGGGAAAGTACGAGCAGTACTTC. V and J are TRBV6-5 and TRBJ2-7, with 9 bases identical to TRBD1. Germline CDR1 is MNHEY and CDR2 is SVGAGI. Germline trimming cut 6 bases from V and 4 bases from J; bases unmatched to any gene: 10. The CDR3 runs 15 residues.

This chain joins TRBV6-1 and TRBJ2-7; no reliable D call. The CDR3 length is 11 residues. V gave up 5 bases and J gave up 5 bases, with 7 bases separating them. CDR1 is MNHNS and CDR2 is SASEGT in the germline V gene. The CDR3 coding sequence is TGTGCCAGCAGTAAAGGGCACGAGCAGTACTTC. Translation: CASSKGHEQYF.

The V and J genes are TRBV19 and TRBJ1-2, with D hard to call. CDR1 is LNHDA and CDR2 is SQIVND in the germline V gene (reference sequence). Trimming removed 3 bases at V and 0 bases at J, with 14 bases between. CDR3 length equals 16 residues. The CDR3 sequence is CASSMVGRVANYGYTF. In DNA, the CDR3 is TGTGCCAGTAGTATGGTCGGGCGGGTAGCTAACTATGGCTACACCTTC.

CDR3: CASSLLTSGSPNEQFF. CDR3 nucleotides: TGTGCCAGCAGCCTGCTAACTAGCGGGAGTCCTAATGAGCAGTTCTTC. The chain is built from TRBV25-1 and TRBJ2-1, with TRBD2 identical over 11 bases. There are 16 residues in the CDR3. Unmatched junction bases numbered 11, after V lost 6 bases and J lost 7 bases. Looked up from germline, CDR1 is MGHDK and CDR2 is SYGVNS.

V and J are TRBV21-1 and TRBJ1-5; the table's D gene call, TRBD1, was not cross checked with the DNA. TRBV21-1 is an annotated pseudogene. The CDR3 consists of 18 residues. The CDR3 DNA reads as TGTGCCAGCAGCAAAAAAGGAGGGACAGGGAGGAAGGATCAGCCCCAGCATTTT. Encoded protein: CASSKKGGTGRKDQPQHF.

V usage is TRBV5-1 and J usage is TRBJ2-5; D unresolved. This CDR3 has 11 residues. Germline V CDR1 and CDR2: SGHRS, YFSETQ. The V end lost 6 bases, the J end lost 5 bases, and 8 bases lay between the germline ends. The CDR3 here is CASNGWETQYF. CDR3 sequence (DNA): TGCGCCAGCAATGGGTGGGAGACCCAGTACTTC.

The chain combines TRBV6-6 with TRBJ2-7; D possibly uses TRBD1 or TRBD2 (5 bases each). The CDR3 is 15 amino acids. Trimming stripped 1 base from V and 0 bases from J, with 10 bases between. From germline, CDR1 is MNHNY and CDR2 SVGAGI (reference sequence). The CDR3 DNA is TGTGCCAGCAGTTACTGGGCAGGGAGCTCCTACGAGCAGTACTTC. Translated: CASSYWAGSSYEQYF.

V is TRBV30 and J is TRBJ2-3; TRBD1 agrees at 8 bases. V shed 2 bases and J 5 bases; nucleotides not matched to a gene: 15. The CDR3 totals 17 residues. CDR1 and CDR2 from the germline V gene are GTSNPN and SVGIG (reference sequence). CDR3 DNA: TGTGCCTGGAGTACCGGACAGGGTCAACTTTCCGGAGATACGCAGTATTTT. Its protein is CAWSTGQGQLSGDTQYF.

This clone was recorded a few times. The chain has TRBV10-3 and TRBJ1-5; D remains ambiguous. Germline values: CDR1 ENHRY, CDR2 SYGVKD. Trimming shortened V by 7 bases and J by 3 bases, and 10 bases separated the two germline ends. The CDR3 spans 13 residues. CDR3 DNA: TGTGCCATCATGGGAGGCCCCAATCAGCCCCAGCATTTT. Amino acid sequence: CAIMGGPNQPQHF.

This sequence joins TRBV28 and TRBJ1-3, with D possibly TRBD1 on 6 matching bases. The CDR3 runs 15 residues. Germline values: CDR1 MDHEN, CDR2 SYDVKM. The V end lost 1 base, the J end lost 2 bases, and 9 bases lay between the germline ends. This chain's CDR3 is CASSLLWTAGNTIYF. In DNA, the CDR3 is TGTGCCAGCAGTTTATTATGGACAGCTGGAAACACCATATATTTT.

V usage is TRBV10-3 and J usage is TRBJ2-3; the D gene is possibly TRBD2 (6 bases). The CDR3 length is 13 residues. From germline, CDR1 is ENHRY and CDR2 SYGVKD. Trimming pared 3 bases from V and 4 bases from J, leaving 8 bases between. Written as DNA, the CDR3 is TGTGCCATCAGTGACGGGAGCCCAGATACGCAGTATTTT. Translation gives CAISDGSPDTQYF.

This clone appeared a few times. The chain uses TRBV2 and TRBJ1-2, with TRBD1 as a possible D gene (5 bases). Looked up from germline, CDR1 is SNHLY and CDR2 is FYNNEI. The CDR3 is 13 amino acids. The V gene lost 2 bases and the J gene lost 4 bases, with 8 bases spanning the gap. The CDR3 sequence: CASSERRVYGYTF. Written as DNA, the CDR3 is TGTGCCAGCAGTGAACGCAGGGTCTATGGCTACACCTTC. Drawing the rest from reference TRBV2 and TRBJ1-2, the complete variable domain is EPEVTQTPSHQVTQMGQEVILRCVPISNHLYFYWYRQILGQKVEFLVSFYNNEISEKSEIFDDQFSVERPDGSNFTLKIRSTKLEDSAMYFCASSERRVYGYTFGSGTRLTVV.

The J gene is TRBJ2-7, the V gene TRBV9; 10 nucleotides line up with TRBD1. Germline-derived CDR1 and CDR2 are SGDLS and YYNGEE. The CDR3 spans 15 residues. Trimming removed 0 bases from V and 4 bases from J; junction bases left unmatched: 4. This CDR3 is CASSVERTGGYEQYF. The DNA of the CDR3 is TGTGCCAGCAGCGTAGAAAGGACAGGGGGTTACGAGCAGTACTTC. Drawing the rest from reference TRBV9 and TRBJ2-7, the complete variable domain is DSGVTQTPKHLITATGQRVTLRCSPRSGDLSVYWYQQSLDQGLQFLIQYYNGEERAKGNILERFSAQQFPDLHSELNLSSLELGDSALYFCASSVERTGGYEQYFGPGTRLTVT.

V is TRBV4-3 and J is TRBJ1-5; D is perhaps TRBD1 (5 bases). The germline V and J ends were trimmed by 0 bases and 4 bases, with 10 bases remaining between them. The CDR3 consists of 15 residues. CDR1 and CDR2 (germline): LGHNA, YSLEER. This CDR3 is CASSQDSGSNQPQHF. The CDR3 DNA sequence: TGCGCCAGCAGCCAAGATTCAGGGAGTAATCAGCCCCAGCATTTT.